This T cell receptor beta chain was obtained from a study of response to subunit inactivated influenza vaccine. Study observations and caveats: The authors proposed limited new T cell recruitment per seasonal influenza vaccination.

CDR1 is SGHDN, CDR2 FVKESK, per germline. The V gene lost 1 base and the J gene lost 7 bases, with 8 bases spanning the gap. The CDR3 runs to 13 residues. One entry per CDR3 protein results from TCRdb running MiXCR on the RT-PCR reads. This sample has about 310,000 distinct CDR3 sequences, with 20% to 25% found just once. Notes on this clonotype: What it recognizes is unknown.

This chain uses TRBV14 with TRBJ1-5, with D uncertain. This sequence originates from a man between 50 and 69 years old who received an inactivated influenza vaccine. The sample here was PBMCs from blood, taken about 20 months after vaccination. The chain's CDR3 is CASSQAFSQPQHF. In nucleotides, the CDR3 is TGTGCCAGCAGCCAAGCGTTCTCCCAGCCCCAGCATTTT.